This TCR beta chain was found in a study of CD8 T cells in Susac syndrome. Overall study context: At blood draw, Susac syndrome patients were therapy-naive, on corticosteroids, or on intravenous immunoglobulin alone.

A remark on this clonotype: The antigen remains undetermined.

The authors carried out high-throughput sequencing of TCR beta. They applied it to CD8+ and CD4+ T cells obtained from blood. With random hexamers, roughly 0.45 to 1 ug RNA was reverse transcribed. In TCRdb, the immunoSEQ multiplex PCR reads were re-called with MiXCR into one record per CDR3 protein. This sample has 200,000 to 300,000 distinct CDR3 sequences, with almost 97% found just once. Study-level results: Repertoires of Susac syndrome CD4+ T cells lacked clonal expansion. The study acknowledged a relatively small number of individuals in its TCR sequencing and HLA analysis.

The V and J ends lost 4 bases and 1 base respectively, with 30 bases between them. Germline loops: CDR1 SGHRS, CDR2 YFSETQ. This CDR3 spans 21 amino acids. The sequenced sample consisted of CD4+ T cells from PBMCs. This rearrangement joins TRBV5-1 to TRBJ2-1; TRBD1 or TRBD2 may be the D gene (5 bases each). This TCR was recovered from a human donor with Susac syndrome. The CDR3 here is CASSHPTETARAETSYNEQFF. CDR3 DNA: TGCGCCAGCAGCCACCCGACAGAAACCGCCCGAGCGGAGACGTCCTACAATGAGCAGTTCTTC.